This entry describes one T cell receptor (beta chain). What antigen it recognizes has not been identified. Qualities for individual bases were not recorded, and no much larger clone is one base off. The CDR3, cysteine through phenylalanine, is 13 amino acids long. Left in the record is the CDR3 DNA by itself, 39 bases read in frame from the first base. From the germline V gene, CDR1 is MDHEN and CDR2 is SYDVKM. Between the V and J ends, shortened by 3 bases and 6 bases respectively, the junction contains 11 bases. The CDR3 regions of human TCRbeta chains were analyzed by immunosequencing. For the original study's pipeline: TCRs in the repertoires were matched against a reference library of SARS-CoV-2-specific TCRs that had been generated with the MIRA antigen-specificity platform. Breadth was defined as the fraction of unique TCRs that were SARS-CoV-2-associated, and depth was defined as the fraction of total T cells that were SARS-CoV-2-associated. Using the MIRA data, each spike-specific TCR was mapped to the spike region that the TCR reacts to and placed in a CD4 or CD8 class. Log10-transformed breadth and depth values were compared by one-way ANOVA with Sidak's multiple comparisons tests. What TCRdb holds here is the immuneACCESS table cut down to in-frame rearrangements. Part of the clones is not present; checked against another copy, under half of the missing clones reflect an unresolved V gene, and the others are unexplained. V, J and clone size are taken as reported in that table, and D and trimming were inferred from the DNA itself. This sample has some 170,000 clones in its table, and around 90% of those were observed once. 1% to 1.4% of the sample lies in the top ten.

Sample time point, as interpreted from the label and publication: about 28 days (+/-7) after the second vaccine dose. AZD1222 recipients with second doses at about 4 weeks or about 12 weeks were pooled, because spike-specific TCR depth and breadth did not differ between schedules. Vaccinee samples were obtained from the UK trials COV001 and COV002, which included a single-blind randomized controlled phase 2/3 trial of AZD1222 (ChAdOx1 nCoV-19) in healthy adults. For TCRbeta chain sequencing, PBMC samples were collected from trial participants at day 0 and at day 28 after the second dose. The data derive from a study of T cell responses to AZD1222 COVID-19 vaccine (dated by TCRdb to the early 2020s). Regarding the research as a whole: TCR sequencing covered 233 trial participants: 200 to 220 given two doses of AZD1222 and approximately 25 given two doses of MenACWY control vaccine. Enrollment into the trials was organized by age into subgroups of 18-55, 56-69 and 70-plus years, and those subgroups contained approximately 160, 26 and 62 TCR-sequenced participants, respectively.

Study-wide findings and limitations: The vaccine-associated CD4 TCRs covered the entire spike protein, and the dominant responses fell in regions 160-218 and 743-854. Nearly half of unique spike-specific TCRs reportedly recognized epitopes outside regions mutated in the B.1.351 and B.1.1.7 variants. In the small 56-69-year group, the increase in depth fell short of significance, most likely because of low power. Spike-specific TCR breadth and depth rose significantly after two AZD1222 doses compared with day 0 and with MenACWY recipients. Participants were mostly white British and included more females than males, and it was suggested by the authors that clonal diversity may have been underestimated. Because no samples from the day 14 peak response were available, repertoires could be characterized only after the peak T cell response. Conclusions about previously exposed vaccinees are limited, since just a handful of AZD1222 recipients were seropositive for SARS-CoV-2 at baseline.

Specimen: peripheral blood, collected 28 days after the second AZD1222 dose. The clonotype was recovered from an adult who received the AZD1222 COVID-19 vaccine. The chain links TRBV28 with TRBJ1-2; D gene: possibly TRBD1, on 6 matching bases. The bases read TGTGCCAGCAGTTTGGGGGGGGCGCATGGCTACACCTTC. This is translated as CASSLGGAHGYTF.